The rows below give T cell receptor beta chains drawn from one sample of a study of cytomegalovirus exposure and HLA in healthy donors. Profiling relied on immunoSEQ multiplex PCR, and the TCRdb table lists in-frame clones only, not all of them. The table has some 330,000 clones, 86% seen once. The material sequenced was PBMCs. The receptors stem from a woman under 30 in good health and CMV-seronegative. Each CDR3 is given with its conserved first and last residue. D genes are given only for firm matches. The listing skips clone size in some rows; elsewhere it reads once, few, many or a size class.

j_call clone_size d_call v_call cdr3_nt cdr3_aa
TRBJ1-4 NA TRBD1 TRBV4-1 TGCGCCAGCAGCCGGACAGGGGGCGGGAATGAAAAACTGTTTTTT CASSRTGGGNEKLFF
TRBJ1-2 NA TRBD1 TRBV5-1 TGCGCCAGCAGCATTCGACAGGGAGATGGCTACACCTTC CASSIRQGDGYTF
TRBJ2-7 once NA TRBV27 TGTGCCAGCAGCCTCAGGGTCCCCTACGAGCAGTACTTC CASSLRVPYEQYF
TRBJ2-5 NA NA TRBV18 TGTGCCAGCTCACCACATGTACAAGAGACCCAGTACTTC CASSPHVQETQYF
TRBJ2-5 NA TRBD2 TRBV9 TGTGCCAGCAGCCCGAGACTAGCGGGAGACGAGACCCAGTACTTC CASSPRLAGDETQYF
TRBJ1-5 NA TRBD1 TRBV6-1 TGTGCCAGCAGTGAACTGGGACAGGGCAATCAGCCCCAGCATTTT CASSELGQGNQPQHF
TRBJ1-1 NA NA TRBV18 TGTGCCAGCTCACCCCGGGACATAGGAACTGAAGCTTTCTTT CASSPRDIGTEAFF
TRBJ2-7 few TRBD2 TRBV6-1 TGTGCCAGCAGTGAAATGGGCCAGCGGGGGGACGAGCAGTACTTC CASSEMGQRGDEQYF
TRBJ2-7 NA TRBD2 TRBV5-1 TGCGCCAGCAGCTTTTTAGCGGGAGTTAATACCTACGAGCAGTACTTC CASSFLAGVNTYEQYF
TRBJ2-4 once TRBD1 TRBV29-1 TGCAGCGTTGAAGATGTGGACAGGGTGGGCAAAAACATTCAGTACTTC CSVEDVDRVGKNIQYF
TRBJ1-1 NA NA TRBV2 TGTGCCAGCAGTGGACAGTTGATAGAAGCTTTCTTT CASSGQLIEAFF
TRBJ1-1 few NA TRBV5-4 TGTGCCAGCAGCATACCCCTGGACAGTACTGAAGCTTTCTTT CASSIPLDSTEAFF
TRBJ1-5 once TRBD1 TRBV7-9 TGTGCCAGCAGCTCAGAGACAGGGGCTGTGGGTAGCAATCAGCCCCAGCATTTT CASSSETGAVGSNQPQHF
TRBJ1-3 NA TRBD1 TRBV2 TGTGCCAGCAGCGCCACAGGGGCGGCTGGAAACACCATATATTTT CASSATGAAGNTIYF
TRBJ2-1 NA TRBD1 TRBV25-1 TGTGCCAGCAGCCACGCCGGGACAGGGGGTATCAACAATGAGCAGTTCTTC CASSHAGTGGINNEQFF
TRBJ2-7 NA NA TRBV6-5 TGTGCCAGCAGTTACCTGACAGGTCGGGGAGAGCAGTACTTC CASSYLTGRGEQYF
TRBJ1-1 NA TRBD1 TRBV2 TGTGCCAGCAGGGACAGGGGCCCGAACACTGAAGCTTTCTTT CASRDRGPNTEAFF
TRBJ2-7 NA TRBD2 TRBV2 TGTGCCAGCACCCGGGTACTAGCGGGAGCCTACGAGCAGTACTTC CASTRVLAGAYEQYF
TRBJ2-2 NA TRBD1 TRBV7-3 TGTGCCAGCAGCCCCTCCGGGACAGGGGACCGGGAGCTGTTTTTT CASSPSGTGDRELFF
TRBJ2-2 NA TRBD2 TRBV7-2 TGTGCCAGCAGCTTTAGCGGGATAGGCACCGGGGAGCTGTTTTTT CASSFSGIGTGELFF
TRBJ2-7 NA NA TRBV28 TGTGCCAGCAGTCGACAGGTCAGCTCCTACGAGCAGTACTTC CASSRQVSSYEQYF
TRBJ2-7 NA TRBD2 TRBV27 TGTGCCAGCAGTTTATCCAGCGGGATAGCCTACGAGCAGTACTTC CASSLSSGIAYEQYF
TRBJ2-1 NA TRBD2 TRBV9 TGTGCCAGCAGCCCCGGGACTAGCGTGGCGTTCTTC CASSPGTSVAFF
TRBJ2-7 NA NA TRBV7-6 TGTGCCAGCAGCTCTCGACTAGTAGGCAACTACGAGCAGTACTTC CASSSRLVGNYEQYF
TRBJ2-5 NA TRBD2 TRBV2 TGTGCCAGCAGTCCTCTAGCGGGAGTCGGGGGGGGAGAGACCCAGTACTTC CASSPLAGVGGGETQYF
TRBJ2-2 NA NA TRBV7-2 TGTGCCAGCGGTTCTCCGGAGGGGCTTACCCACTTGAACACCGGGGAGCTGTTTTTT CASGSPEGLTHLNTGELFF
TRBJ2-2 NA NA TRBV4-2 TGTGCCAGCAGCCAAGTCGGCTACACGGAGGGCGGGGAGCTGTTTTTT CASSQVGYTEGGELFF
TRBJ1-5 NA TRBD1 TRBV12-5 TGTGCTAGTGGTTTGGTGGGGACAGGGGGCATAGGGGATCAGCCCCAGCATTTT CASGLVGTGGIGDQPQHF
TRBJ2-1 NA TRBD2 TRBV28 TGTGCCAGCAGTTTGGGGACTAGCTGGACAAGCTCCTACAATGAGCAGTTCTTC CASSLGTSWTSSYNEQFF
TRBJ2-2 NA TRBD1 TRBV5-1 TGCGCCAGCAGCTACACAGGGGGCGCGACCGGGGAGCTGTTTTTT CASSYTGGATGELFF
TRBJ1-5 NA NA TRBV4-3 TGCGCCAGCAGCCAAGATAACGGGGTGGGCCAGCCCCAGCATTTT CASSQDNGVGQPQHF
TRBJ2-5 once NA TRBV5-6 TGTGCCAGCAGCTCGCGACAGGGAGGAGAGACCCAGTACTTC CASSSRQGGETQYF
TRBJ2-7 few NA TRBV4-2 TGTGCCAGCAGCCAAGGCCCAGCGGGTGCCTACGAGCAGTACTTC CASSQGPAGAYEQYF
TRBJ2-2 once NA TRBV2 TGTGCCAGCAGACACCGTTGGAGGTTGGACACCGGGGAGCTGTTTTTT CASRHRWRLDTGELFF
TRBJ2-7 NA NA TRBV28 TGTGCCAGCAGCTTATTGGGGGGAAATACCTACGAGCAGTACTTC CASSLLGGNTYEQYF
TRBJ2-5 NA TRBD1 TRBV4-1 TGCGCCAGCAGCCACCGACAGGGCTTGGAGACCCAGTACTTC CASSHRQGLETQYF
TRBJ2-7 NA TRBD1 TRBV6-5 TGTGCCAGCAGCCGCCCGGGACAGGGAAACTACGAGCAGTACTTC CASSRPGQGNYEQYF
TRBJ2-3 NA NA TRBV6-4 TGTGCCAGCAGTGACTCCTGGGGCGCAGATACGCAGTATTTT CASSDSWGADTQYF
TRBJ1-1 NA TRBD1 TRBV6-5 TGTGCCAGTGGACAGGGTCGGAGGTCTGAAGCTTTCTTT CASGQGRRSEAFF
TRBJ2-5 NA TRBD2 TRBV11-2 TGTGCCAGCAGCAAACCTTTTACTAGCGTACAAGAGACCCAGTACTTC CASSKPFTSVQETQYF
TRBJ2-7 NA NA TRBV28 TGTGCCAGCATTTCCCAGGACAGACCCTACGAGCAGTACTTC CASISQDRPYEQYF
TRBJ2-5 NA TRBD2 TRBV2 TGTGCCAGCAGTGTCCTTCCTAGCGGGAGGGGAGAGACCCAGTACTTC CASSVLPSGRGETQYF